This T cell receptor beta chain is from a study of cytomegalovirus exposure and HLA in healthy donors. Study-level results: Reports indicated that the classifier achieved high specificity and sensitivity in diagnosing cytomegalovirus status. Roughly uniform sequencing depth across donors was assumed, possibly incorrectly. According to a later analysis, most TCR beta chains associated with CMV appeared HLA-restricted. The authors confirmed in vitro that a few CMV-associated chains were specific for CMV antigens.

The CDR3 spans 12 residues. The germline V gene has CDR1 MDHEN and CDR2 SYDVKM. Trimming left V 3 bases short and J 8 bases short, with 10 bases between. The PCR ran on 60 Vbeta and 13 Jbeta primers. Data came from immunoSEQ multiplex PCR; TCRdb stores just in-frame clones and leaves some out. This repertoire shows roughly 160,000 clones, less than 90% found once; its top ten account for roughly 1%. As for this clone: Its target is not known.

What was sequenced was PBMCs. The chain employs TRBV28 and TRBJ1-1; maybe TRBD1 (5 bases). The receptor's source is a man aged 25 to 40 in good health and CMV-seronegative. The CDR3, as DNA: TGTGCCAGCAGTTTTGGACACTGGGAAGCTTTCTTT. It yields the protein CASSFGHWEAFF.